Listed below are T cell receptor beta chains from one sample, sequenced in a study of follicular helper T cells after annual influenza vaccination. Sequencing used immunoSEQ multiplex PCR; TCRdb keeps in-frame clones, though not all of them. The table shows 5,500 to 8,000 clones, with less than 90% occurring only once. This material consisted of CXCR5- memory CD4+ T cells sorted from blood, taken 7 days after influenza vaccination. The receptors were gathered from an adult who received the influenza vaccine. CDR3s include the opening cysteine and the closing phenylalanine or tryptophan. The order of the fields is D gene, V gene, J gene, CDR3 protein. A D gene is named only where the DNA matches it firmly.

d_call: NA
v_call: TRBV28
j_call: TRBJ1-2
cdr3_aa: CASSLLNYGYTF

d_call: NA
v_call: TRBV2
j_call: TRBJ1-5
cdr3_aa: CASSESGRSNQPQHF

d_call: TRBD1
v_call: TRBV6-1
j_call: TRBJ2-1
cdr3_aa: CASSRDRTDNEQFF

d_call: TRBD1
v_call: TRBV27
j_call: TRBJ1-2
cdr3_aa: CASSLSGRTGMSF

d_call: TRBD1
v_call: TRBV29-1
j_call: TRBJ1-1
cdr3_aa: CSVVQGAGNEAFF

d_call: TRBD2
v_call: TRBV5-5
j_call: TRBJ2-7
cdr3_aa: CASSVSLAFSYEQYF

d_call: NA
v_call: TRBV30
j_call: TRBJ2-3
cdr3_aa: CAWSRGVRTDTQYF

d_call: NA
v_call: TRBV30
j_call: TRBJ2-7
cdr3_aa: CAWDGGGHEQYF

d_call: NA
v_call: TRBV5-1
j_call: TRBJ2-1
cdr3_aa: CASSYWANNEQFF

d_call: NA
v_call: TRBV5-1
j_call: TRBJ2-5
cdr3_aa: CASSTGMETQYF

d_call: NA
v_call: TRBV19
j_call: TRBJ1-6
cdr3_aa: CASSPTGRAPLHF

d_call: NA
v_call: TRBV5-4
j_call: TRBJ1-6
cdr3_aa: CASSLAGTYNSPLHF

d_call: TRBD1
v_call: TRBV5-1
j_call: TRBJ1-2
cdr3_aa: CASSLGTGTFRGYTF

d_call: NA
v_call: TRBV7-6
j_call: TRBJ2-7
cdr3_aa: CASSQGLAAEQYF

d_call: NA
v_call: TRBV28
j_call: TRBJ2-7
cdr3_aa: CASTPPGTGSYEQYF

d_call: NA
v_call: TRBV5-1
j_call: TRBJ2-5
cdr3_aa: CASSRSTRGETQYF

d_call: NA
v_call: TRBV19
j_call: TRBJ2-2
cdr3_aa: CASSNGDTGELFF

d_call: NA
v_call: TRBV6-4
j_call: TRBJ2-6
cdr3_aa: CASSAHFRQNSGANVLTF

d_call: NA
v_call: TRBV27
j_call: TRBJ2-2
cdr3_aa: CASGSYGTGELFF

d_call: NA
v_call: TRBV11-2
j_call: TRBJ2-1
cdr3_aa: CASSSGVEQFF

d_call: NA
v_call: TRBV27
j_call: TRBJ2-3
cdr3_aa: CASVGGNTDTQYF

d_call: NA
v_call: TRBV21-1
j_call: TRBJ1-4
cdr3_aa: CASSPAPNEKLFF

d_call: NA
v_call: TRBV6-1
j_call: TRBJ2-5
cdr3_aa: CASSEPLDTGVTQYF

d_call: TRBD1
v_call: TRBV2
j_call: TRBJ1-2
cdr3_aa: CASRGDRANYGYTF

d_call: NA
v_call: TRBV6-6
j_call: TRBJ1-5
cdr3_aa: CASSSPLRGGNQPQHF

d_call: NA
v_call: TRBV6-6
j_call: TRBJ2-7
cdr3_aa: CASNSARYEQYF